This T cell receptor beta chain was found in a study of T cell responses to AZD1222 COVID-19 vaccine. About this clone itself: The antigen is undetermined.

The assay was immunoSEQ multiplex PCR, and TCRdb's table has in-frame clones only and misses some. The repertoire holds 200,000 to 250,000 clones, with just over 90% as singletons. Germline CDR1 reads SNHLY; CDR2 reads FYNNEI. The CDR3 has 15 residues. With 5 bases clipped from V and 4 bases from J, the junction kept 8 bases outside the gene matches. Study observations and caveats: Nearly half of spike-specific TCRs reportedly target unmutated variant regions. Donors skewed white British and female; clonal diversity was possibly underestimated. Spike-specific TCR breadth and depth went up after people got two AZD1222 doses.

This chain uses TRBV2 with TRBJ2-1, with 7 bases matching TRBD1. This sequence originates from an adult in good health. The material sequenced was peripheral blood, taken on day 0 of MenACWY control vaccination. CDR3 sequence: CASSSGRGIYNEQFF. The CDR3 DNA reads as TGTGCCAGCAGTTCCGGCAGGGGGATATACAATGAGCAGTTCTTC.